Listed below are T cell receptor beta chains from one sample, sequenced in a study of OX40 agonist ivuxolimab in advanced cancers. TCRdb's table, derived via immunoSEQ multiplex PCR, lists solely in-frame clones and lacks some. The sample records about 19,000 clones, roughly 91% being singletons. The material was CD4+ or CD8+ T cells sorted from blood, obtained in a trial of the OX40 agonist ivuxolimab. The receptors here all came from an adult with an advanced solid tumor such as melanoma, head and neck, liver or kidney cancer. The CDR3 runs from the conserved cysteine through the conserved F or W. Fields, in order: V gene, J gene, CDR3 protein.

V gene: TRBV19
J gene: TRBJ2-5
CDR3 protein: CASSIAQGSPLDQETQYF

V gene: TRBV4-2
J gene: TRBJ2-3
CDR3 protein: CASSNQDGTDTQYF

V gene: TRBV7-2
J gene: TRBJ2-7
CDR3 protein: CASSLQSSYEQYF

V gene: TRBV28
J gene: TRBJ2-3
CDR3 protein: CASSLSRVATDTQYF

V gene: TRBV7-2
J gene: TRBJ2-1
CDR3 protein: CASGPFAYNEQFF

V gene: TRBV28
J gene: TRBJ1-5
CDR3 protein: CASIGTRNQPQHF

V gene: TRBV10-1
J gene: TRBJ2-5
CDR3 protein: CASSESLTRTGETQYF

V gene: TRBV7-2
J gene: TRBJ2-3
CDR3 protein: CASSPITLAITDTQYF

V gene: TRBV5-5
J gene: TRBJ2-4
CDR3 protein: CASSQSGFGVVKNIQYF

V gene: TRBV19
J gene: TRBJ2-1
CDR3 protein: CASDSGTSGNEQFF

V gene: TRBV11-2
J gene: TRBJ2-7
CDR3 protein: CASSLGFYEQYF

V gene: TRBV19
J gene: TRBJ1-5
CDR3 protein: CASSIWPGQPQHF

V gene: TRBV27
J gene: TRBJ1-3
CDR3 protein: CASSLNSGNTIYF

V gene: TRBV11-2
J gene: TRBJ2-4
CDR3 protein: CASSTGIFDIQYF

V gene: TRBV5-1
J gene: TRBJ2-2
CDR3 protein: CASSLGGSGRADGELFF

V gene: TRBV5-8
J gene: TRBJ2-7
CDR3 protein: CASSFRTIEQYF

V gene: TRBV6-5
J gene: TRBJ2-2
CDR3 protein: CASSGTRLSNGELFF

V gene: TRBV4-1
J gene: TRBJ2-3
CDR3 protein: CASSSPGSWSSTDTQYF

V gene: TRBV28
J gene: TRBJ2-2
CDR3 protein: CASSLFFLGGGELFF

V gene: TRBV5-1
J gene: TRBJ2-7
CDR3 protein: CASSLVGGTAYEQYF

V gene: TRBV10-3
J gene: TRBJ2-3
CDR3 protein: CAISEGFVTDTQYF

V gene: TRBV28
J gene: TRBJ2-5
CDR3 protein: CASSSREPSQETQYF

V gene: TRBV6-1
J gene: TRBJ2-7
CDR3 protein: CASSEGSSVTYEQYF